The T cell receptor beta chain described here comes from a study of blood T cell repertoires in COVID-19. Repertoires were generated with immunoSEQ multiplex PCR, while TCRdb's copy carries only in-frame clones and drops some. The top ten hold around 8.4% of the sample, which has around 140,000 clones, 81% seen once. From germline, CDR1 is SGHDT and CDR2 YYEEEE. V was clipped by 4 bases and J by 1 base, with 15 bases between them. This CDR3 has 16 residues. Sequenced: peripheral blood. This sequence originates from a human donor in a cohort sampled during active COVID-19. The chain combines TRBV5-6 with TRBJ1-5, with D unclear. The CDR3 spells CASSAARAGSNQPQHF. For the CDR3, the DNA is TGTGCCAGCAGCGCGGCGAGGGCCGGGAGCAATCAGCCCCAGCATTTT.